Reported below is one T cell receptor beta chain. Its antigen is still unknown. This entry belongs to a study of T cell responses to AZD1222 COVID-19 vaccine. General study points: Increases in Spike-specific TCR breadth and depth were seen after two AZD1222 doses.

Here immunoSEQ multiplex PCR was the method, and the copy in TCRdb shows in-frame clones only, minus some. Altogether under 200,000 clones are present, about 90% being singletons, with the ten largest covering approximately 1.2%. The V and J ends lost 4 bases and 1 base respectively, with 11 bases between them. In germline, CDR1 is SGHRS, CDR2 YFSETQ. There are 14 residues in the CDR3. This TCR was sampled from an adult who received the AZD1222 COVID-19 vaccine. The gene calls are TRBV5-1 and TRBJ1-1; D gene ambiguous. The sequencing used peripheral blood, collected 28 days after the second AZD1222 dose. CDR3 protein: CASSPQMGNTEAFF. The CDR3 nucleotides are TGCGCCAGCAGCCCGCAGATGGGGAACACTGAAGCTTTCTTT.